These 25 T cell receptor beta chains were sequenced from one sample in a study of cytomegalovirus exposure and HLA in healthy donors. PCR amplification relied on 60 Vbeta primers (plus 13 Jbeta primers). Produced via immunoSEQ multiplex PCR; TCRdb's table is partial and in-frame only. The sample has 150,000 to 200,000 clones, approximately 78% seen once; the top ten hold around 1.4%. The sequencing sample was made of PBMCs. Receptors were obtained from a male donor in good health and CMV-seronegative.

This clone has a handful of counts. This chain links TRBV28 with TRBJ1-2; 10 bases align to TRBD1. In germline, CDR1 is MDHEN, CDR2 SYDVKM. The CDR3 is 14 amino acids. With V trimmed by 7 bases and J by 1 base, 3 bases remained unmatched. The DNA of the CDR3 is TGTGCCAGCACCCGGACAGGGGGTAACTATGGCTACACCTTC. Protein sequence: CASTRTGGNYGYTF.

This chain connects TRBV13 to TRBJ2-5, with D possibly TRBD1 on 6 matching bases. Germline CDR1 is PRHDT and CDR2 is FYEKMQ (reference sequence). V was cut by 4 bases and J by 3 bases, with 15 bases left in between. This CDR3 region has 15 residues. CDR3 DNA: TGTGCCAGCAGCTCGTTCCGGGACATTGAAGAGACCCAGTACTTC. Its translation is CASSSFRDIEETQYF.

CDR3 in amino acids: CASTEATGYTDTQYF. CDR3 DNA: TGTGCCAGCACCGAAGCCACAGGCTACACAGATACGCAGTATTTT. This rearrangement joins TRBV6-1 to TRBJ2-3; a weak D match, TRBD1 (5 bases). The V end was cut by 7 bases, the J end by 2 bases, with 16 bases between. CDR3 size: 15 residues. Germline-derived CDR1 and CDR2 are MNHNS and SASEGT.

This chain links TRBV7-3 with TRBJ1-1, with D unresolved. Between the trimmed V and J ends, which lost 2 bases and 1 base, there was a span of 5 bases. CDR3 length: 13 residues. Germline CDR1 SGHTA, CDR2 FQGTGA. CDR3 DNA sequence: TGTGCCAGCAGCTTATCAGAGAACACTGAAGCTTTCTTT. It codes for CASSLSENTEAFF.

The V gene is TRBV7-2, the J gene TRBJ2-7, with D perhaps matching TRBD1 (6 bases). This CDR3 contains 15 residues. Per germline, CDR1 SGHTA and CDR2 FQGNSA. Trimming shortened V by 2 bases and J by 4 bases, and 15 bases separated the two germline ends. In nucleotides, the CDR3 is TGTGCCAGCAGCTTATTTCCAGGGGAGATTTACGAGCAGTACTTC. This translates into CASSLFPGEIYEQYF.

The CDR3 DNA reads as TGTGCCAGCAAATCGGGACACCGGAACACTGAAGCTTTCTTT. It specifies CASKSGHRNTEAFF. This chain uses TRBV25-1 with TRBJ1-1; D may be TRBD1 (6 bases). There are 14 residues in the CDR3. The V gene's germline CDR1 is MGHDK and CDR2 SYGVNS. V lost 7 bases and J 1 base, leaving 13 bases between the germline ends.

The rearrangement links TRBV19 to TRBJ1-1; 8 bases align to TRBD1. The length of the CDR3 is 19 residues. Germline assignment: CDR1 LNHDA and CDR2 SQIVND (reference sequence). After removal of 1 base from V and 6 bases from J, the junction contained 19 bases not matched to a gene. The CDR3 sequence: CASSIVPSRTGIPWSEAFF. CDR3 bases: TGTGCCAGTAGTATAGTTCCCTCCCGGACAGGGATACCGTGGTCTGAAGCTTTCTTT. The full variable domain, rest sourced from reference TRBV19 and TRBJ1-1, is DGGITQSPKYLFRKEGQNVTLSCEQNLNHDAMYWYRQDPGQGLRLIYYSQIVNDFQKGDIAEGYSVSREKKESFPLTVTSAQKNPTAFYLCASSIVPSRTGIPWSEAFFGQGTRLTVV.

The chain couples TRBV29-1 to TRBJ1-4, with D maybe TRBD1 (5 bases). CDR1 is SQVTM and CDR2 is ANQGSEA in the germline V gene. Trimming took 0 bases from V and 5 from J, leaving 13 bases between them. The CDR3 is 15 residues long. The CDR3 DNA follows: TGCAGCGTTGAAGAGGGCCAGGGATACAATGAAAAACTGTTTTTT. It specifies CSVEEGQGYNEKLFF.

This clone was seen only a few times. The V and J genes are TRBV7-3 and TRBJ2-1; the match to TRBD2 covers 7 bases. The CDR3 loop spans 16 amino acids. CDR1 is SGHTA and CDR2 is FQGTGA in the germline V gene. V lost 5 bases to trimming and J lost 3 bases; unmatched junction nucleotides: 10. The CDR3: CASSPLAAGDYNEQFF. The CDR3 region has the DNA TGTGCCAGCAGCCCCCTAGCGGCGGGGGACTACAATGAGCAGTTCTTC.

The chain is built from TRBV2 and TRBJ2-1; 8 positions match TRBD2. The V segment lost 5 bases and the J segment 1 base; nucleotides outside the gene matches: 4. The CDR3 consists of 15 residues. The germline gives CDR1 SNHLY, CDR2 FYNNEI. As DNA, the CDR3 is TGTGCCAGCAGTAGGGGCGGGGGGTCCTACAATGAGCAGTTCTTC. It is translated as CASSRGGGSYNEQFF.

The chain links TRBV2 to TRBJ2-3; 8 bases align to TRBD1. This CDR3 spans 13 amino acids. The J segment lost 6 bases and the V segment lost 2 bases, leaving 1 base of the junction unmatched. Germline CDR1 is SNHLY and CDR2 is FYNNEI. CDR3 amino acids: CASSEQGADTQYF. CDR3 nucleotides: TGTGCCAGCAGTGAACAGGGGGCGGATACGCAGTATTTT.

The J gene is TRBJ1-1, the V gene TRBV6-5, with 7 bases matching TRBD1. CDR3 size: 15 residues. The ends lost 5 bases at V and 0 bases at J; junction bases unmatched: 6. Germline assignment: CDR1 MNHEY and CDR2 SVGAGI. For the CDR3, the DNA is TGTGCCAGCAGTCGCCCCAGGGGGGTGAACACTGAAGCTTTCTTT. It translates to CASSRPRGVNTEAFF.

This clone was picked up one time. The chain combines TRBV7-6 with TRBJ2-1; TRBD2 matches 9 bases. Germline V gene data show CDR1 as SGHVS and CDR2 as FNYEAQ. V shed 5 bases and J 6 bases; nucleotides not matched to a gene: 17. The CDR3 is 18 amino acids. CDR3 sequence reads: CASSPYPPPGLARNEQFF. The CDR3 nucleotides are TGTGCCAGCAGCCCTTATCCCCCGCCGGGACTAGCCCGCAATGAGCAGTTCTTC.

V usage is TRBV10-3 and J usage is TRBJ1-2, with a weak D call TRBD1 (5 bases). Germline assignment: CDR1 ENHRY and CDR2 SYGVKD. Trimming cost V 3 bases and J 2 bases, with 13 bases left between them. The CDR3 extends over 15 amino acids. The CDR3 protein is CAISDPSGRNYGYTF. CDR3 nucleotide sequence: TGTGCCATCAGTGATCCGTCAGGGAGGAACTATGGCTACACCTTC.

The rearrangement uses TRBV18 and TRBJ1-1; D gene uncertain. V dropped 2 bases and J dropped 0 bases, with 13 bases sitting between them. Germline CDR1 and CDR2: KGHSH and LQKENI. The CDR3 runs 16 residues. The CDR3 sequence is CASSPAAAALNTEAFF. CDR3 DNA: TGTGCCAGCTCACCAGCTGCGGCAGCATTGAACACTGAAGCTTTCTTT.

The chain employs TRBV5-4 and TRBJ1-4; D is possibly TRBD1 (5 bases). In germline, CDR1 is SGHNT, CDR2 YYREEE (reference sequence). V shed 4 bases and J shed 0 bases, with 7 bases lying between them. CDR3 length: 14 amino acids. The CDR3 is CASSDSATNEKLFF. The CDR3 DNA follows: TGTGCCAGCAGCGACAGTGCAACTAATGAAAAACTGTTTTTT.

The chain uses TRBV5-5 and TRBJ2-1, with a possible D match to TRBD2 (5 bases). This CDR3 is 13 amino acids long. Germline V gene data show CDR1 as SGHKS and CDR2 as YYEKEE (reference sequence). Trimming stripped 4 bases from V and 9 bases from J, with 14 bases between. CDR3: CASSILVLVEQFF. The CDR3 coding sequence is TGTGCCAGCAGCATACTAGTATTGGTTGAGCAGTTCTTC.

This clone was detected only a few times. The chain is built from TRBV25-1 and TRBJ2-5, with TRBD1 matching over 8 bases. Per germline, CDR1 MGHDK and CDR2 SYGVNS. J gave up 4 bases and V 6 bases, and 10 bases lay outside the gene matches. The CDR3 runs to 15 residues. The CDR3 DNA is TGTGCCAGCAGGGGTCCCGGGACAGGTTCAGAGACCCAGTACTTC. Its translation is CASRGPGTGSETQYF.

The gene calls are TRBV4-3 and TRBJ2-7; TRBD2 matches 10 bases. The CDR3 has 15 residues. The trim removed 1 base at V and 3 bases at J, leaving 3 bases unmatched. Germline V gene data show CDR1 as LGHNA and CDR2 as YSLEER. The chain's CDR3 is CASSQGTSGHYEQYF. The CDR3 DNA follows: TGCGCCAGCAGCCAAGGGACTAGCGGCCACTACGAGCAGTACTTC.

The V call is TRBV6-4, the J call TRBJ2-3; 14 positions agree with TRBD2. The CDR3 length is 17 residues. With V trimmed by 2 bases and J by 2 bases, 3 bases remained unmatched. Looked up from germline, CDR1 is MRHNA and CDR2 is SNTAGT. In DNA, the CDR3 is TGTGCCAGCAGTGACGGGACTAGCGGGAGTCACACAGATACGCAGTATTTT. Protein product: CASSDGTSGSHTDTQYF.

This clone has just one count. The chain uses TRBV29-1 and TRBJ2-3, with 7 bases fitting TRBD1. This CDR3 has 13 amino acids. Trimming took 5 bases from V and 4 from J; bases not matched to a gene: 6. Looked up from germline, CDR1 is SQVTM and CDR2 is ANQGSEA. The CDR3 is CSVTGVGADTQYF. DNA of the CDR3: TGCAGCGTTACAGGGGTCGGGGCAGATACGCAGTATTTT.

The chain joins TRBV5-1 to TRBJ1-2, with D possibly TRBD1 on 6 matching bases. The germline gives CDR1 SGHRS, CDR2 YFSETQ. The V end lost 4 bases, the J end lost 5 bases, and 15 bases lay between the germline ends. The CDR3 is 14 amino acids. DNA for the CDR3: TGCGCCAGCAGCGAGCAGCAGGGGAGTTATGGCTACACCTTC. Amino acids: CASSEQQGSYGYTF.

The chain employs TRBV28 and TRBJ1-3; TRBD1 matches 11 bases. The CDR3 length is 15 residues. Germline CDR1 is MDHEN and CDR2 is SYDVKM. Germline trimming cut 3 bases from V and 8 bases from J; bases unmatched to any gene: 6. For the CDR3, the DNA is TGTGCCAGCAGTTTCGACGGGACAGGGGGGTACACCATATATTTT. Its protein product is CASSFDGTGGYTIYF.

V is TRBV4-3 and J is TRBJ2-3, with 8 bases fitting TRBD2. CDR1 is LGHNA, CDR2 YSLEER, per germline. CDR3 length: 16 amino acids. V lost 2 bases, J lost 6 bases, and 10 bases stayed unmatched. The CDR3 nucleotides read TGCGCCAGCAGCCAAAATAGGGCGGGGGGCGCGGATACGCAGTATTTT. Encoded protein: CASSQNRAGGADTQYF.

This clone appeared a single time. The genes are TRBV7-6 and TRBJ2-5; unclear D gene. Germline V gives CDR1 SGHVS, CDR2 FNYEAQ. V shed 3 bases and J shed 2 bases, with 7 bases lying between them. This CDR3 is 13 amino acids long. The CDR3 is CASSFSFQETQYF. CDR3 coding DNA: TGTGCCAGCAGCTTTTCCTTTCAAGAGACCCAGTACTTC.